A single sample is the source of the 22 T cell receptor beta chains below, sequenced in a study of T cell repertoires in cytomegalovirus infection. TCRdb reanalysed the reads using MiXCR and keeps one entry per CDR3 protein. The sample has 200,000 or so distinct CDR3 sequences; over 25% are singletons. The sequenced sample was PBMCs. The receptors were sampled from a human donor in good health (CMV status not recorded). Some clones in this sample may be carry-over from other donors' samples.

CDR3 in DNA: TGTGCCTGGAGTCCCGGGACAGCGATATATGGCTACACCTTC. It is translated as CAWSPGTAIYGYTF. The V gene is TRBV30, the J gene TRBJ1-2, with 7 bases aligning to TRBD1. Germline CDR1 is GTSNPN and CDR2 is SVGIG (reference sequence). The CDR3 runs to 14 residues. Germline trimming cut 2 bases from V and 5 bases from J; bases unmatched to any gene: 8.

The chain employs TRBV6-1 and TRBJ2-7; 11 bases align to TRBD1. From germline, CDR1 is MNHNS and CDR2 SASEGT. With 1 base clipped from V and 3 bases from J, the junction kept 5 bases outside the gene matches. The CDR3 is 16 residues long. The CDR3 nucleotides are TGTGCCAGCAGTGAAGAGATGGGGACAGGGGGCTACGAGCAGTACTTC. Its translation: CASSEEMGTGGYEQYF.

This clonotype has a handful of counts. This chain joins TRBV7-8 and TRBJ2-7; a weak D match, TRBD1 (6 bases). Germline V CDR1 and CDR2: SGHVS, FQNEAQ. Trimming removed 7 bases at V and 0 bases at J, with 13 bases between. This CDR3 is built from 14 residues. The CDR3 is CASKGQPDSYEQYF. The CDR3 DNA reads TGTGCCAGCAAAGGACAGCCTGACTCCTACGAGCAGTACTTC.

This clonotype has a count of ten or more. The chain links TRBV2 to TRBJ2-3; 11 positions agree with TRBD2. There are 16 residues in the CDR3. After removal of 7 bases from V and 0 bases from J, the junction contained 6 bases not matched to a gene. The germline V gene encodes CDR1 SNHLY and CDR2 FYNNEI. The CDR3 region has the DNA TGTGCCAGCAATACTGGGACTAGCGGTAGCACAGATACGCAGTATTTT. Protein: CASNTGTSGSTDTQYF.

About this clonotype itself: The junction departs from germline at one end; a sequencing error may be responsible. The chain links TRBV7-3 to TRBJ1-1; 7 bases align to TRBD1. Germline V gene sequence: CDR1 SGHTA, CDR2 FQGTGA. This CDR3 spans 14 amino acids. CDR3 sequence reads: CACSQLFGDSEAFF. CDR3 in DNA: TGTGCCTGCAGCCAATTGTTTGGGGACAGTGAAGCTTTCTTT.

V gene TRBV7-2 combines with J gene TRBJ1-5, with TRBD1 matching 7 bases. This CDR3 is 14 amino acids long. Losses at the gene ends were 4 bases for V and 6 bases for J; bases not matched to a gene: 6. The germline V gene has CDR1 SGHTA and CDR2 FQGNSA. CDR3 sequence: CASSSRQGSQPQHF. The CDR3, as DNA: TGTGCCAGCAGCTCCCGACAGGGAAGTCAGCCCCAGCATTTT.

In this sample, this clonotype turned up many times. The rearrangement uses TRBV7-2 and TRBJ1-4, with D tentatively TRBD1 (5 bases). The CDR3 sequence is 15 residues long. CDR1 SGHTA and CDR2 FQGNSA come from the germline V gene. Trimming pared 6 bases from V and 6 bases from J, leaving 17 bases between. For the CDR3, the DNA is TGTGCCAGCAGTCGGGGAGGGGCCCGGGATGAAAAACTGTTTTTT. Translating gives CASSRGGARDEKLFF. The variable domain in full, with the rest retrieved from reference TRBV7-2 and TRBJ1-4, is GAGVSQSPSNKVTEKGKDVELRCDPISGHTALYWYRQSLGQGLEFLIYFQGNSAPDKSGLPSDRFSAERTGGSVSTLTIQRTQQEDSAVYLCASSRGGARDEKLFFGSGTQLSVL.

This clonotype was recorded at least ten times. The chain employs TRBV7-6 and TRBJ2-1, with TRBD2 matching over 8 bases. Germline trimming cut 4 bases from V and 4 bases from J; bases unmatched to any gene: 9. Germline-derived CDR1 and CDR2 are SGHVS and FNYEAQ. This CDR3 has 16 residues. CDR3 loop: CASSSMASGSYNEQFF. CDR3 bases: TGTGCCAGCAGCTCGATGGCTAGCGGGTCGTACAATGAGCAGTTCTTC.

This clonotype was picked up many times. The chain joins TRBV7-9 to TRBJ2-1; D is tentatively TRBD1 or TRBD2 (5 bases each). The germline V and J ends were trimmed by 5 bases and 7 bases, with 21 bases remaining between them. Germline values: CDR1 SEHNR, CDR2 FQNEAQ (reference sequence). The CDR3 has 16 residues. The CDR3 sequence is CASSVTTTGPRNEQFF. CDR3 sequence (DNA): TGTGCCAGCAGCGTTACCACGACGGGGCCGAGGAATGAGCAGTTCTTC. The variable domain in full, completed from reference TRBV7-9 and TRBJ2-1, reads DTGVSQNPRHKITKRGQNVTFRCDPISEHNRLYWYRQTLGQGPEFLTYFQNEAQLEKSRLLSDRFSAERPKGSFSTLEIQRTEQGDSAMYLCASSVTTTGPRNEQFFGPGTRLTVL.

The chain is built from TRBV4-1 and TRBJ2-2, with TRBD2 as a possible D gene (7 bases). Germline V lookup: CDR1 MGHRA, CDR2 YSYEKL. This CDR3 has 16 amino acids. Trimming stripped 4 bases from V and 2 bases from J, with 14 bases between. This chain's CDR3 is CASSLRGGFNTGELFF. CDR3 coding DNA: TGCGCCAGCAGCCTGAGGGGGGGATTTAACACCGGGGAGCTGTTTTTT.

This clonotype was seen more than once but under ten times. This chain uses TRBV6-2 or TRBV6-3 with TRBJ2-5; no clear D gene. V lost 6 bases and J 4 bases, leaving 15 bases between the germline ends. The CDR3 contains 14 residues. The V gene's germline CDR1 is MNHEY and CDR2 SVGEGT. The CDR3 reads CASSPQTLGETQYF. In DNA form, the CDR3 reads TGTGCCAGCAGCCCCCAAACCCTCGGAGAGACCCAGTACTTC.

The rearrangement links TRBV12-3 or TRBV12-4 to TRBJ1-1, with D unresolved. The CDR3 is made up of 14 amino acids. The V end was cut by 7 bases, the J end by 7 bases, with 19 bases between. This chain's CDR3 is CASTTGRGSNEAFF. The CDR3 DNA reads TGTGCCAGCACAACCGGCAGAGGGAGCAATGAAGCTTTCTTT.

The chain has TRBV19 and TRBJ1-1; D not resolved. The CDR3 loop spans 13 amino acids. Between the trimmed V and J ends, which lost 6 bases and 0 bases, there was a span of 8 bases. CDR1 and CDR2 (germline): LNHDA, SQIVND (reference sequence). The CDR3 loop reads CASRYGMNTEAFF. In DNA form, the CDR3 reads TGTGCCAGTAGATACGGTATGAACACTGAAGCTTTCTTT.

This chain links TRBV30 with TRBJ1-3; 7 nucleotides match TRBD1. V lost 2 bases and J lost 0; bases outside the gene matches: 4. In germline, CDR1 is GTSNPN, CDR2 SVGIG (reference sequence). The CDR3 runs 15 residues. CDR3 amino acids: CAWSQGDSSGNTIYF. The CDR3 coding sequence is TGTGCCTGGAGTCAGGGGGATTCCTCTGGAAACACCATATATTTT.

The chain uses TRBV20-1 and TRBJ1-2; D not certain. With 6 bases removed from V and 2 bases from J, the gap between germline ends came to 13 bases. From germline, CDR1 is DFQATT and CDR2 SNEGSKA (reference sequence). This CDR3 has 13 residues. The CDR3 here is CSALASGNYGYTF. The CDR3 DNA reads as TGCAGTGCCCTGGCGTCGGGGAACTATGGCTACACCTTC.

This clonotype has a count of ten or more. The chain uses TRBV7-2 and TRBJ1-2, with TRBD1 matching 7 bases. Per germline, CDR1 SGHTA and CDR2 FQGNSA. This CDR3 has 13 residues. The trim removed 2 bases at V and 6 bases at J, leaving 3 bases unmatched. The CDR3, as DNA: TGTGCCAGCAGCTTAAAGACAGGGAATGGCTACACCTTC. Amino acids: CASSLKTGNGYTF.

This chain connects TRBV6-5 to TRBJ1-1; D uncertain. Germline lookup yields CDR1 MNHEY and CDR2 SVGAGI. CDR3 length: 13 residues. The V end lost 5 bases, the J end lost 0 bases, and 7 bases lay between the germline ends. CDR3: CASSDTLNTEAFF. The CDR3 DNA sequence: TGTGCCAGCAGTGATACATTGAACACTGAAGCTTTCTTT.

The chain couples TRBV29-1 to TRBJ2-5; D is undetermined. Germline CDR1 is SQVTM and CDR2 is ANQGSEA. CDR3 size: 12 residues. V dropped 3 bases and J dropped 1 base, with 6 bases sitting between them. CDR3 DNA: TGCAGCGTTGACGCTGTCCAAGAGACCCAGTACTTC. Protein sequence: CSVDAVQETQYF.

This clonotype was recorded at least ten times. The rearrangement joins TRBV7-2 to TRBJ2-3; D not certain. The CDR3 has 12 residues. Trimming removed 5 bases at V and 6 bases at J, with 9 bases between. Looked up from germline, CDR1 is SGHTA and CDR2 is FQGNSA. In nucleotides, the CDR3 is TGTGCCAGCAGCCCTCTGCCTGATACGCAGTATTTT. This encodes CASSPLPDTQYF.

V and J are TRBV7-3 and TRBJ1-2, with 7 bases identical to TRBD1. Germline V gives CDR1 SGHTA, CDR2 FQGTGA. The CDR3 totals 13 residues. The junction had 7 bases not matched to a gene; V was cut back by 6 bases and J by 6 bases. CDR3 DNA: TGTGCCAGCAGAGGGGACAGTTGGGATGGCTACACCTTC. Its protein product is CASRGDSWDGYTF.

The rearrangement uses TRBV18 and TRBJ2-1; D remains unclear. The CDR3 has 13 residues. The germline gives CDR1 KGHSH, CDR2 LQKENI. Trimming took off 3 bases at V and 2 bases at J, with 5 bases between the two ends. The CDR3 reads CASSPIPYNEQFF. The CDR3 DNA sequence: TGTGCCAGCTCACCGATCCCCTACAATGAGCAGTTCTTC.

This chain connects TRBV6-2 or TRBV6-3 to TRBJ1-5; maybe TRBD1 (5 bases). This CDR3 comprises 15 residues. Trimming stripped 5 bases from V and 3 bases from J, with 14 bases between. Germline loops: CDR1 MNHEY, CDR2 SVGEGT. CDR3 loop: CASSLRDPHNQPQHF. The CDR3 DNA is TGTGCCAGCAGTCTCCGGGACCCTCACAATCAGCCCCAGCATTTT.